This entry is about one T cell receptor beta chain. Its antigen has not been determined. Base qualities were left out, and no much larger clone turns up one base away. The data are from a study of OX40 agonist ivuxolimab in advanced cancers. A note on the overall study: Ivuxolimab was a fully human IgG2 agonistic monoclonal antibody targeting the costimulatory receptor OX40 (CD134). Intravenous ivuxolimab was administered to patients every 2 weeks at six dose levels: 0.01, 0.1, 0.3, 1.5, 3 and 10 mg/kg. Of the roughly 51 dose-escalation patients, hepatocellular carcinoma was present in approximately 20, melanoma in about 15, renal cell carcinoma in 9 and head and neck cancer in 9. In the dose-escalation cohort, roughly 80% of patients were male, and the mean age was approximately 60 years, with a range of roughly 20 to 85. Patients were allowed to have had prior anti-PD-1, anti-PD-L1 or anti-CTLA-4 therapy, and approximately 37% of the dose-escalation patients had been treated with checkpoint inhibitors. Partial responses were achieved by three dose-escalation patients, of whom one had hepatocellular carcinoma and two had cutaneous melanoma. The point of sequencing TCRbeta in the periphery was to test whether ivuxolimab changed TCR sequence diversity and drove clonal T-cell expansion. The paper covers the monotherapy dose-escalation part of the phase I ivuxolimab trial, which included N ≈ 57 patients. General findings and caveats noted by the study authors: In partial responders in the 0.1-3.0 mg/kg groups, normalized peripheral clonal expansion was found to be among the lowest, especially among CD8+ T cells. After ivuxolimab, CD8+ T cells had more expanded clones than CD4+ T cells on average. Antigen specificity was not determined for the clonally expanded peripheral T cells. Low levels of normalized T-cell clonal expansion were also shown by some nonresponding patients. At doses of 0.1 to 3.0 mg/kg, clonal expansion of both CD4+ and CD8+ blood T cells was observed from baseline to week 6.

Genomic DNA was isolated from the sorted cells so that the TCRbeta CDR3 region could be sequenced. The immunoSEQ Assay was used to sequence the TCRbeta CDR3 regions. What TCRdb holds here is the immuneACCESS table cut down to in-frame rearrangements. Part of the clones is not present; checked against another copy, under half of the missing clones reflect an unresolved V gene, and the others are unexplained. Present in this sample are fewer than 70,000 clones, about 85% of which were seen just once. Under 6.5% of the sample lies in the top ten. The trial excluded patients who had a history of autoimmune disease or who were on systemic immunosuppression. Peripheral blood for TCR sequencing was collected from all dose cohorts at baseline, on cycle 4 day 1, and on cycle 7 day 1. The samples were taken from a phase I, first-in-human, multicenter, open-label dose-escalation trial of ivuxolimab. Adults with locally advanced or metastatic melanoma, renal cell, hepatocellular, or head and neck squamous cell carcinoma were enrolled in the trial. Before TCR sequencing, CD4+ T cells and CD8+ T cells from peripheral blood were sorted into separate populations.

The TCR sequence derives from an adult with an advanced solid tumor such as melanoma, head and neck, liver or kidney cancer. Here the sequenced sample was CD4+ or CD8+ T cells sorted from blood, taken in a trial of the OX40 agonist ivuxolimab.

The CDR3 amino acid sequence is: CASSQEFSRNQPQHF. The sequence in DNA is TGTGCCAGCAGCCAAGAATTCAGCAGAAATCAGCCCCAGCATTTT. The sequence joins TRBV5-4 to TRBJ1-5, with the D gene uncertain. The germline V gene (reference sequence) gives CDR1 as SGHNT and CDR2 as YYREEE. V loses 4 bases of germline sequence and J loses 4 bases, and the interval between the two ends is 15 bases. From its cysteine to its phenylalanine, the CDR3 spans 15 amino acids. Only the CDR3 DNA stays, 45 bases, in frame from base 1.